This is a list of T cell receptor beta chains from one sample in a study of T cell repertoires in cytomegalovirus infection. For these TCRs, the target antigens are not known. TCRdb processed the reads anew with MiXCR; each CDR3 protein has one entry. Of about 700,000 distinct CDR3 sequences in the sample, 30% to 40% are singletons; the top ten hold 15% to 20%. Sample: cultured PBMCs, taken from culture after CMV antigen stimulation. The receptors here all came from a human donor in good health (CMV status not recorded). Some clones in this sample may be carry-over from other donors' samples. The CDR3 runs from the conserved cysteine through the conserved F or W. A D gene is named only where the DNA matches it firmly. Not all rows give a size; the values are once, few, many and, for expanded clones, a class.

CDR3aa,CDR3nt,d_gene,abundance,v_gene,j_gene
CASSLANLYEQYF,TGTGCCAGCAGCTTAGCGAACCTATACGAGCAGTACTTC,-,few,TRBV7-9,TRBJ2-7
CAISDSPDTQYF,TGTGCCATCAGTGACTCTCCAGATACGCAGTATTTT,-,few,TRBV10-3,TRBJ2-3
CSVGASASGDTQYF,TGCAGCGTGGGGGCTAGCGCGAGTGGAGATACGCAGTATTTT,-,-,TRBV29-1,TRBJ2-3
CASRRKSSYNSPLHF,TGTGCCAGTAGGCGTAAAAGCTCCTATAATTCACCCCTCCACTTT,-,-,TRBV19,TRBJ1-6
CASSPELAGGGNEQFF,TGTGCCAGCAGCCCAGAACTAGCGGGAGGGGGGAATGAGCAGTTCTTC,TRBD2,few,TRBV6-2/TRBV6-3,TRBJ2-1
CATSRDSLYEQYF,TGTGCCACCAGCAGGGACAGTCTCTACGAGCAGTACTTC,-,-,TRBV15,TRBJ2-7
CASSSESQETQYF,TGTGCCAGCAGCTCAGAGAGTCAAGAGACCCAGTACTTC,-,-,TRBV7-9,TRBJ2-5
CASSLGRGANTDTQYF,TGTGCCAGCAGCTTAGGCAGGGGGGCGAACACAGATACGCAGTATTTT,-,-,TRBV7-9,TRBJ2-3
CASSEHMGTGELFF,TGTGCCAGCAGTGAACATATGGGGACCGGGGAGCTGTTTTTT,-,few,TRBV6-1,TRBJ2-2
CASSGGEGSSYNSPLHF,TGTGCCAGCAGTGGAGGGGAGGGGAGCTCCTATAATTCACCCCTCCACTTT,-,few,TRBV6-1,TRBJ1-6
CASSIVQGNSPLHF,TGTGCCAGCAGCATCGTACAGGGGAATTCACCCCTCCACTTT,TRBD1,many,TRBV7-4,TRBJ1-6
CSVGGARNTIYF,TGCAGTGTGGGAGGGGCGCGAAACACCATATATTTT,-,-,TRBV20-1,TRBJ1-3
CASSLLPPSLGPTLDEQFF,TGTGCCAGCAGCCTTTTGCCCCCATCCCTCGGCCCGACCCTCGATGAGCAGTTCTTC,-,-,TRBV12-3/TRBV12-4,TRBJ2-1
CASRLRQGREKLFF,TGTGCCAGCAGGCTGAGACAGGGGCGTGAAAAACTGTTTTTT,TRBD1,-,TRBV12-3/TRBV12-4,TRBJ1-4
CASSPPSGGGYEQYF,TGTGCCAGCTCACCACCTTCCGGGGGAGGGTACGAGCAGTACTTC,TRBD2,-,TRBV18,TRBJ2-7
CASSEISRGYQETQYF,TGTGCCAGCAGTGAAATCTCTCGAGGGTACCAAGAGACCCAGTACTTC,-,few,TRBV2,TRBJ2-5
CASSPSGGEIETQYF,TGCGCCAGCAGCCCCTCTGGGGGGGAGATTGAGACCCAGTACTTC,TRBD2,-,TRBV4-3,TRBJ2-5
CASSLLYLAGDPGHNEQFF,TGTGCCAGCAGCTTGTTATATCTAGCGGGGGACCCTGGTCACAATGAGCAGTTCTTC,TRBD2,-,TRBV5-6,TRBJ2-1
CASSSFGGRLTGELFF,TGTGCCAGCAGCAGTTTCGGTGGGCGCCTCACCGGGGAGCTGTTTTTT,-,few,TRBV7-8,TRBJ2-2
CASSLTGTSNQPQHF,TGTGCCAGCAGCTTGACAGGGACCTCCAATCAGCCCCAGCATTTT,TRBD1,many,TRBV7-6,TRBJ1-5
CASSPRTTTNEKLFF,TGTGCCAGCTCACCAAGGACAACAACTAATGAAAAACTGTTTTTT,-,-,TRBV18,TRBJ1-4
CASSIRVNTGELFF,TGTGCCAGCAGCATTCGCGTGAACACCGGGGAGCTGTTTTTT,-,-,TRBV7-8,TRBJ2-2
CAWTSGAVEPQHF,TGTGCCTGGACCTCAGGGGCGGTCGAGCCCCAGCATTTT,-,-,TRBV30,TRBJ1-5
CASSRRDSYNSPLHF,TGTGCCAGCAGCCGCAGGGACAGCTATAATTCACCCCTCCACTTT,TRBD1,many,TRBV7-9,TRBJ1-6
CASSSPRGQETQYF,TGTGCCAGCAGCTCCCCCCGGGGGCAAGAGACCCAGTACTTC,-,-,TRBV7-2,TRBJ2-5
CASTPTRNTIYF,TGTGCCAGCACCCCAACGAGAAACACCATATATTTT,-,-,TRBV12-3/TRBV12-4,TRBJ1-3
CASSEAWGFNNEQFF,TGTGCCAGCAGTGAAGCGTGGGGGTTTAACAATGAGCAGTTCTTC,-,few,TRBV6-1,TRBJ2-1
CASSLTGGAETQYF,TGCGCCAGCAGCTTAACAGGGGGCGCGGAGACCCAGTACTTC,TRBD1,-,TRBV4-1,TRBJ2-5
CASSFNSGESYEQYF,TGTGCCAGCAGCTTTAACAGCGGGGAATCATACGAGCAGTACTTC,TRBD2,-,TRBV11-2,TRBJ2-7
CASSPLLTSTGELFF,TGCGCCAGCAGCCCCCTCCTCACTTCCACCGGGGAGCTGTTTTTT,-,-,TRBV10-2,TRBJ2-2
CASSQEDNTEAFF,TGCGCCAGCAGCCAAGAGGACAACACTGAAGCTTTCTTT,-,-,TRBV4-3,TRBJ1-1
CASSLLRTGYEQYF,TGCGCCAGCAGCCTCCTCCGGACAGGTTACGAGCAGTACTTC,TRBD1,-,TRBV4-1,TRBJ2-7
CATTRAGGWRNQPQHF,TGTGCCACCACCCGCGCCGGGGGGTGGCGCAATCAGCCCCAGCATTTT,-,few,TRBV19,TRBJ1-5
CASSRLQEQYF,TGTGCCAGCAGCCGACTTCAGGAGCAGTACTTC,-,-,TRBV7-9,TRBJ2-7
CSAQGRQALNTEAFF,TGCAGTGCCCAAGGGCGGCAGGCGCTAAACACTGAAGCTTTCTTT,-,-,TRBV20-1,TRBJ1-1
CASSFGLDLNEQFF,TGTGCCAGCAGTTTCGGGTTGGACCTCAATGAGCAGTTCTTC,-,few,TRBV12-3/TRBV12-4,TRBJ2-1
CATRRRGNNEQFF,TGTGCCACACGGAGGCGGGGGAACAATGAGCAGTTCTTC,TRBD2,-,TRBV28,TRBJ2-1
CASSTSRDSIYSTQYF,TGTGCCAGCAGCACCTCCCGGGACTCCATATACTCGACGCAGTATTTT,-,-,TRBV28,TRBJ2-3
CSARAGANYGYTF,TGCAGTGCTAGAGCAGGGGCTAACTATGGCTACACCTTC,-,once,TRBV20-1,TRBJ1-2
CASSDSVRSEQFF,TGTGCCAGCAGTGATTCGGTCAGATCAGAGCAGTTCTTC,-,once,TRBV2,TRBJ2-1
CASSPIAYEQYF,TGTGCCAGCAGCCCTATAGCGTACGAGCAGTACTTC,-,-,TRBV7-9,TRBJ2-7
CASSLGEGREKLFF,TGTGCCAGCAGCTTAGGCGAGGGTCGGGAAAAACTGTTTTTT,-,few,TRBV7-9,TRBJ1-4
CASSQYAPGQGNTEAFF,TGCGCCAGCAGCCAGTATGCTCCGGGACAGGGGAACACTGAAGCTTTCTTT,TRBD1,-,TRBV4-1,TRBJ1-1
CASSSTRGSWGTEAFF,TGTGCCAGCAGCTCAACCAGGGGCAGCTGGGGCACTGAAGCTTTCTTT,-,many,TRBV7-8,TRBJ1-1
CASGLTGDGSYSFDNEQFF,TGTGCTAGTGGTTTGACCGGGGACGGATCCTACTCCTTTGACAATGAGCAGTTCTTC,-,few,TRBV12-5,TRBJ2-1
CASSLMNNEQFF,TGTGCCAGCAGCTTAATGAACAATGAGCAGTTCTTC,-,-,TRBV7-6,TRBJ2-1
CASSHLSTDTQYF,TGTGCCAGCAGCCACCTTAGCACAGATACGCAGTATTTT,-,-,TRBV3-1,TRBJ2-3
CASKPGTSLNTQYF,TGTGCCAGCAAACCCGGGACTAGCTTAAATACGCAGTATTTT,TRBD2,-,TRBV12-3/TRBV12-4,TRBJ2-3
CASSPMGVNEAFF,TGTGCCAGCAGTCCTATGGGAGTCAACGAAGCTTTCTTT,-,few,TRBV2,TRBJ1-1
CASGPLGYEQYF,TGTGCCAGCGGACCACTAGGCTACGAGCAGTACTTC,-,-,TRBV28,TRBJ2-7
CASSPSGGRADTQYF,TGTGCCAGCAGCCCCAGCGGGGGGCGGGCGGATACGCAGTATTTT,TRBD2,-,TRBV6-5,TRBJ2-3
CASSLLFDGAGDRSPLHF,TGCGCCAGCAGCTTGTTGTTCGACGGGGCTGGGGACAGGTCACCCCTCCACTTT,TRBD1,few,TRBV5-1,TRBJ1-6
CASRGQGSSYNEQFF,TGTGCCAGCAGGGGCCAGGGAAGCTCCTACAATGAGCAGTTCTTC,-,-,TRBV6-1,TRBJ2-1